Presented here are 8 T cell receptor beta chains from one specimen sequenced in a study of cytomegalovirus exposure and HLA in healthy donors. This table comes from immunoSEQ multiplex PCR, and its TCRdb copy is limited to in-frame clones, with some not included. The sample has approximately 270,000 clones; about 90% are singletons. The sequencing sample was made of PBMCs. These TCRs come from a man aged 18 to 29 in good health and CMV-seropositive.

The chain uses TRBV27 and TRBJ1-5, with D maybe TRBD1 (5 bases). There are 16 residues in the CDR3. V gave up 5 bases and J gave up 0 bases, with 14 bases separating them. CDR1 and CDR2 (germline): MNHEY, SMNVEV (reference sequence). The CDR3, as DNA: TGTGCCAGCAGTCCCACTAGGACACTTAGCAATCAGCCCCAGCATTTT. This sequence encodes CASSPTRTLSNQPQHF.

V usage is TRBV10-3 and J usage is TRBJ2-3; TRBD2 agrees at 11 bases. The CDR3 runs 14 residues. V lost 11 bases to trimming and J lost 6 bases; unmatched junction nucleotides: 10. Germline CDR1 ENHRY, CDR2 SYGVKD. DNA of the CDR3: TGTGCCTCCCAACTAGCGGGAGTGACGGATACGCAGTATTTT. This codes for CASQLAGVTDTQYF.

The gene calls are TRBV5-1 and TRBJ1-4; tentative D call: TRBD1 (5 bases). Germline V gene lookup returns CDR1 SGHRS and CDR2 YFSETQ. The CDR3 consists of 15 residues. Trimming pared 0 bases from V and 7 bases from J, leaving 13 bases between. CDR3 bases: TGCGCCAGCAGCTTGGGAGACTCGGGGGGTGAAAAACTGTTTTTT. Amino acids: CASSLGDSGGEKLFF.

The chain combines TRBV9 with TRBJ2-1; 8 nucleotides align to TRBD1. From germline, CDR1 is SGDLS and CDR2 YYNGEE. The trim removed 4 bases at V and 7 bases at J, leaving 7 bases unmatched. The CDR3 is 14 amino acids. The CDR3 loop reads CASSRTGGTNEQFF. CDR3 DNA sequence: TGTGCCAGCAGCCGCACAGGGGGGACGAATGAGCAGTTCTTC. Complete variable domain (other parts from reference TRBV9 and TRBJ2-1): DSGVTQTPKHLITATGQRVTLRCSPRSGDLSVYWYQQSLDQGLQFLIQYYNGEERAKGNILERFSAQQFPDLHSELNLSSLELGDSALYFCASSRTGGTNEQFFGPGTRLTVL.

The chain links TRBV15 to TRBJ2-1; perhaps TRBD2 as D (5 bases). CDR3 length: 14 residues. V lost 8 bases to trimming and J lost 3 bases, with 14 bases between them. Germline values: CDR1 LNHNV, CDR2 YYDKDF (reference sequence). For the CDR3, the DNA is TGTGCCACCGGGTTTGGCGGAGGCTACAATGAGCAGTTCTTC. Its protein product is CATGFGGGYNEQFF.

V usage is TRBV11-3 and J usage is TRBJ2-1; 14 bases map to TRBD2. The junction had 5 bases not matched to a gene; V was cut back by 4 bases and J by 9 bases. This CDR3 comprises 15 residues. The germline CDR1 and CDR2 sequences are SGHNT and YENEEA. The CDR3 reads CASSSGLAGVPEQFF. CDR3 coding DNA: TGTGCCAGCAGCTCGGGACTAGCGGGAGTACCTGAGCAGTTCTTC.

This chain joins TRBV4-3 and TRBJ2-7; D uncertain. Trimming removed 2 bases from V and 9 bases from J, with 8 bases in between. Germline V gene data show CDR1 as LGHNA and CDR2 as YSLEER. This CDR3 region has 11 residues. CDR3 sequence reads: CASSQPRGQYF. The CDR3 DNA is TGCGCCAGCAGCCAACCCCGCGGGCAGTACTTC.

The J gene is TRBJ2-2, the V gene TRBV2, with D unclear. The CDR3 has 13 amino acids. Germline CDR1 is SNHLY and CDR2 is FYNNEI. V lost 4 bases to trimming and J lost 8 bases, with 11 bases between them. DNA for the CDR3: TGTGCCAGCAGTGTTACCACAAGGGGGGAGCTGTTTTTT. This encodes CASSVTTRGELFF.